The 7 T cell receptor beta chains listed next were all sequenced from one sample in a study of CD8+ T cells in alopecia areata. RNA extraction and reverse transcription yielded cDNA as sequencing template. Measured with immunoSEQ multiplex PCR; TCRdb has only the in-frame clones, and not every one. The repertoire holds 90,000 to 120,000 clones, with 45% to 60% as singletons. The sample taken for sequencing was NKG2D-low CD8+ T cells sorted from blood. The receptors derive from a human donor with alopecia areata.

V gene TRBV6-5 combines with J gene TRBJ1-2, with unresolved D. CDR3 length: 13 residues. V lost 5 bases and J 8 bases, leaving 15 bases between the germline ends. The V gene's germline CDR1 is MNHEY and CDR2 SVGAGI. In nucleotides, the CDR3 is TGTGCCAGCAGTGCGGACGGACCGAGGGGCTACACCTTC. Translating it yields CASSADGPRGYTF.

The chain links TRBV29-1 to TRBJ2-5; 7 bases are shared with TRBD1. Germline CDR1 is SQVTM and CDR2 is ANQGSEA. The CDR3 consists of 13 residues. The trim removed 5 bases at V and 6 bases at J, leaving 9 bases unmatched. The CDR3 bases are TGCAGCGTTCCCCAGGACAGGATGAAGACCCAGTACTTC. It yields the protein CSVPQDRMKTQYF.

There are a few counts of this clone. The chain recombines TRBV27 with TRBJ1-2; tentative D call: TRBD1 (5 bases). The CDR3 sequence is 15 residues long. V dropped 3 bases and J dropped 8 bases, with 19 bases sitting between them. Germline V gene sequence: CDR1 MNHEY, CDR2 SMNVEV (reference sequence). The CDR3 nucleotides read TGTGCCAGCAGTTTTCTGGGGGTCAGCTCCGAGGGCTACACCTTC. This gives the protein CASSFLGVSSEGYTF.

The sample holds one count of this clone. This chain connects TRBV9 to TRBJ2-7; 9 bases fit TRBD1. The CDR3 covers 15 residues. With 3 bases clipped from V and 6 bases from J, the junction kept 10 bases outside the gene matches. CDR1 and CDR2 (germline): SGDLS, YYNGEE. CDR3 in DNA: TGTGCCAGCAGCGGTTCCGGGACAGGGTCACTCGAGCAGTACTTC. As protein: CASSGSGTGSLEQYF.

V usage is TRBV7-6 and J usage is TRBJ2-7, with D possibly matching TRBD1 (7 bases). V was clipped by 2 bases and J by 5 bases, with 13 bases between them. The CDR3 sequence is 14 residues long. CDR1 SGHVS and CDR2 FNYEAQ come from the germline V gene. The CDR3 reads CASSLPGGGDEQYF. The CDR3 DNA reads TGTGCCAGCAGCTTACCAGGGGGAGGTGACGAGCAGTACTTC.

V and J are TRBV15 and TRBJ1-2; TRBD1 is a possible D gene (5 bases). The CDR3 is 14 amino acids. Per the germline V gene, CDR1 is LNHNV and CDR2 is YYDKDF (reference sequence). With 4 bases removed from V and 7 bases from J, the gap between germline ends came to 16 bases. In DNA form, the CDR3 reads TGTGCCACCAGCACGAATCAGGGTCGGTCTGGCTACACCTTC. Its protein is CATSTNQGRSGYTF.

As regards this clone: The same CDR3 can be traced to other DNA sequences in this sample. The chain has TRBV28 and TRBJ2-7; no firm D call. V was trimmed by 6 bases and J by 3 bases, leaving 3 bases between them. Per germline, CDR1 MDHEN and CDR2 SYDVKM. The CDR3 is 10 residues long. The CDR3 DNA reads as TGTGCCAGCAGCGACTACGAGCAGTACTTC. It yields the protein CASSDYEQYF.